These 7 T cell receptor beta chains came from one sample sequenced in a study of OX40 agonist ivuxolimab in advanced cancers. Profiling relied on immunoSEQ multiplex PCR, and the TCRdb table lists in-frame clones only, not all of them. The sample gives 60,000 to 95,000 clones, 70% to 90% of which show up once; roughly 17% is in the top ten. Sample: CD4+ or CD8+ T cells sorted from blood, taken in a trial of the OX40 agonist ivuxolimab. These receptors originate from an adult with an advanced solid tumor such as melanoma, head and neck, liver or kidney cancer.

This clone was counted only a few times. The chain carries TRBV28 and TRBJ2-2; 8 nucleotides agree with TRBD1. The CDR3 spans 13 residues. Unmatched junction bases numbered 1, after V lost 7 bases and J lost 3 bases. CDR1 and CDR2 (germline): MDHEN, SYDVKM. This CDR3 reads CASIRGHTGELFF. For the CDR3, the DNA is TGTGCCAGCATCAGGGGGCACACCGGGGAGCTGTTTTTT.

V is TRBV7-6 and J is TRBJ2-1; TRBD2 matches at 12 bases. The CDR3 runs to 15 residues. V was pared by 6 bases and J by 7 bases, with 7 bases of the junction left unmatched. The V gene's germline CDR1 is SGHVS and CDR2 FNYEAQ. The chain's CDR3 is CASRTLAGGPNEQFF. CDR3 DNA: TGTGCCAGCAGGACTCTAGCGGGAGGGCCGAATGAGCAGTTCTTC.

This sequence joins TRBV7-9 and TRBJ1-1; no definite D call. Germline assignment: CDR1 SEHNR and CDR2 FQNEAQ (reference sequence). This CDR3 region has 13 residues. The V gene lost 2 bases and the J gene lost 1 base, with 5 bases spanning the gap. The CDR3 sequence is CASSLLPNTEAFF. CDR3 DNA: TGTGCCAGCAGCTTACTACCGAACACTGAAGCTTTCTTT. Combining the CDR3 with reference TRBV7-9 and TRBJ1-1 gives the whole variable domain DTGVSQNPRHKITKRGQNVTFRCDPISEHNRLYWYRQTLGQGPEFLTYFQNEAQLEKSRLLSDRFSAERPKGSFSTLEIQRTEQGDSAMYLCASSLLPNTEAFFGQGTRLTVV.

V usage is TRBV11-2 and J usage is TRBJ1-4, with a tentative D call TRBD1 (5 bases). Germline CDR1 is SGHAT and CDR2 is FQNNGV. V lost 3 bases and J lost 3, with 11 bases in between. This CDR3 has 15 amino acids. CDR3 sequence reads: CASSFGGGSNEKLFF. DNA for the CDR3: TGTGCCAGCAGCTTCGGGGGAGGCTCTAATGAAAAACTGTTTTTT.

V gene TRBV6-5 combines with J gene TRBJ2-7, with 9 bases fitting TRBD1. Germline loops: CDR1 MNHEY, CDR2 SVGAGI. The CDR3 loop spans 14 amino acids. The ends lost 7 bases at V and 4 bases at J; junction bases unmatched: 8. CDR3 sequence: CASIEPGQGYEQYF. Written as DNA, the CDR3 is TGTGCCAGCATCGAACCGGGACAGGGTTACGAGCAGTACTTC.

The DNA of the CDR3 is TGTGCCAGCAGTGAAAGTACAGCCTACGAGCAGTACTTC. Translation: CASSESTAYEQYF. This rearrangement joins TRBV6-5 to TRBJ2-7; no clear D gene. This CDR3 contains 13 residues. Germline values: CDR1 MNHEY, CDR2 SVGAGI. Trimming took 5 bases from V and 2 from J, leaving 10 bases between them.

This chain uses TRBV15 with TRBJ2-7; D is uncertain. The CDR3 contains 15 residues. With 0 bases removed from V and 2 bases from J, the gap between germline ends came to 11 bases. Per germline, CDR1 LNHNV and CDR2 YYDKDF (reference sequence). CDR3 bases: TGTGCCACCAGCAGAGATTACAGTGAGACCTACGAGCAGTACTTC. This gives the protein CATSRDYSETYEQYF.